What follows are 5 T cell receptor beta chains derived from one specimen sequenced in a study of low-dose radiotherapy and immunotherapy resistance in tumors. Documented time point: before trial treatment. TRAV- and TRBV-specific primers were used for first-strand cDNA, which covered alpha and beta chains. The TCRs were subjected to amplification over roughly 18 PCR cycles employing a constant-region primer in conjunction with a V-primer adapter. From the reads, TCRdb called clonotypes with MiXCR, one entry per CDR3 protein. The table shows over 65,000 distinct CDR3 sequences, with roughly a sixth occurring only once. The input for sequencing was PBMCs, taken before treatment. The receptors derive from a male donor with prostate cancer.

This clonotype has a count of ten or more. The gene calls are TRBV19 and TRBJ2-3; either TRBD1 or TRBD2 may fit D (5 bases each). This CDR3 has 16 amino acids. V was shortened by 3 bases and J by 2 bases, with 15 bases between the two germline ends. Germline V gives CDR1 LNHDA, CDR2 SQIVND (reference sequence). CDR3 nucleotides: TGTGCCAGTAGTATGGTCAGGGACGGGCTCACAGATACGCAGTATTTT. Amino acid sequence: CASSMVRDGLTDTQYF.

This clonotype was recorded many times. V usage is TRBV11-2 and J usage is TRBJ2-5, with a possible D match to TRBD1 (5 bases). V shed 3 bases and J shed 4 bases, with 18 bases lying between them. This CDR3 has 16 amino acids. Germline lookup yields CDR1 SGHAT and CDR2 FQNNGV. Here the CDR3 reads CASSFRLRDGAETQYF. CDR3 sequence (DNA): TGTGCCAGCAGCTTTCGCCTCAGGGATGGGGCAGAGACCCAGTACTTC. The variable domain in full, completed from reference TRBV11-2 and TRBJ2-5, reads EAGVAQSPRYKIIEKRQSVAFWCNPISGHATLYWYQQILGQGPKLLIQFQNNGVVDDSQLPKDRFSAERLKGVDSTLKIQPAKLEDSAVYLCASSFRLRDGAETQYFGPGTRLLVL.

A note on this clonotype: A far bigger clonotype differs at one base, so this is likely a read error. The chain couples TRBV24-1 to TRBJ1-2; D perhaps matches TRBD1 (5 bases). Germline lookup yields CDR1 KGHDR and CDR2 SFDVKD. V was trimmed by 5 bases and J by 3 bases, leaving 12 bases between them. The CDR3 runs 14 residues. The CDR3 nucleotides read TGTGCCACCAGTGTCAGGGAAGAGGACTATGGCTACACCTTC. This gives the protein CATSVREEDYGYTF.

This clonotype appeared many times. The rearrangement uses TRBV3-1 and TRBJ2-3; TRBD2 aligns across 8 bases. Germline V gene sequence: CDR1 LGHDT, CDR2 YNNKEL (reference sequence). The CDR3 has 16 residues. The trim removed 6 bases at V and 3 bases at J, leaving 11 bases unmatched. CDR3 DNA sequence: TGTGCCAGCAGGGCCCCGGGGGGGGGCCGAACAGATACGCAGTATTTT. Encoded protein: CASRAPGGGRTDTQYF.

This clonotype was seen only a few times. The genes are TRBV27 and TRBJ2-7; D not certain. The CDR3 totals 14 residues. Trimming pared 3 bases from V and 2 bases from J, leaving 11 bases between. Per the germline V gene, CDR1 is MNHEY and CDR2 is SMNVEV (reference sequence). CDR3 residues: CASSFRSEAYEQYF. DNA of the CDR3: TGTGCCAGCAGTTTCAGGTCGGAAGCCTACGAGCAGTACTTC.